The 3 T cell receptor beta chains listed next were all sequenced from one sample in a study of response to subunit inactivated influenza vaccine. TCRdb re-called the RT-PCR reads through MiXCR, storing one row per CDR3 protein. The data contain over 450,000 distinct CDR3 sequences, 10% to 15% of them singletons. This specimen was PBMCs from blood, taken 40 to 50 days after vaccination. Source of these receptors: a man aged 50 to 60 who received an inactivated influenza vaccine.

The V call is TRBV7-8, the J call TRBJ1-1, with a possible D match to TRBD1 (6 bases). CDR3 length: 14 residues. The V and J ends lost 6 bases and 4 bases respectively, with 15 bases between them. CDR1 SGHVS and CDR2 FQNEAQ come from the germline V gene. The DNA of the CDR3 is TGTGCCAGCAGACCCAGGGGAGGGGGCACTGAAGCTTTCTTT. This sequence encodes CASRPRGGGTEAFF.

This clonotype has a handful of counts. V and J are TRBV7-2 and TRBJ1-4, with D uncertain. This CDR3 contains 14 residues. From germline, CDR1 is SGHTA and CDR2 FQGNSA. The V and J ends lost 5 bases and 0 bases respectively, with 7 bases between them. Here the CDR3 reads CASSRLTTNEKLFF. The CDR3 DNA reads TGTGCCAGCAGCCGTCTTACAACTAATGAAAAACTGTTTTTT.

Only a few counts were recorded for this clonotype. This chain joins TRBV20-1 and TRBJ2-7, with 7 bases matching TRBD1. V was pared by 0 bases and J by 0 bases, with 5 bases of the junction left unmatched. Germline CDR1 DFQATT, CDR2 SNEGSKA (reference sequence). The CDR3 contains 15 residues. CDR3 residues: CSARDSTGSSYEQYF. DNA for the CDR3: TGCAGTGCTAGAGATTCGACAGGGAGCTCCTACGAGCAGTACTTC.